The 12 T cell receptor beta chains reported below all come from one sample, sequenced in a study of vaccination and CD4 T cells after COVID-19. Treatment given: roughly 10-day PBMC culture with coronavirus spike peptide pools or control peptides (ViraFEST assay). CD4+ T-cell collection from the unexposed donor predated the COVID-19 pandemic (2011-2018). These TCRs are of unknown antigen specificity. The Oncomine TCR Beta short-read assay generated sequence data from the DNA of cultured CD4+ T cells. Cultured CD4+ T cells yielded the extracted genomic DNA. A single record per CDR3 protein comes from TCRdb applying MiXCR to the PCR reads. Of more than 7,500 distinct CDR3 sequences in the sample, around two fifths are singletons; the top ten hold under 15%. The sequencing input was CD4+ T cells from blood, cultured in vitro. These receptors all stem from a human donor in good health.

This clonotype was observed a few times. The chain is built from TRBV7-3 and TRBJ2-2; possibly TRBD1 for D (5 bases). Germline V gene data show CDR1 as SGHTA and CDR2 as FQGTGA. The CDR3 spans 14 residues. The V end lost 8 bases, the J end lost 1 base, and 11 bases lay between the germline ends. The CDR3 DNA reads as TGTGCCAGCGGGCCAGGGTTGAACACCGGGGAGCTGTTTTTT. It is translated as CASGPGLNTGELFF. Drawing the rest from reference TRBV7-3 and TRBJ2-2, the complete variable domain is GAGVSQTPSNKVTEKGKYVELRCDPISGHTALYWYRQSLGQGPEFLIYFQGTGAADDSGLPNDRFFAVRPEGSVSTLKIQRTERGDSAVYLCASGPGLNTGELFFGEGSRLTVL.

Concerning this clonotype itself: A read error may produce the germline difference seen at one junction end. This rearrangement joins TRBV28 to TRBJ1-6, with D hard to call. The CDR3 contains 13 residues. Germline loops: CDR1 MDHEN, CDR2 SYDVKM. CDR3 in DNA: TGTGCCACCAAGGCTTTCCATAATTCATCCCTCCACTTT. Its protein product is CATKAFHNSSLHF. The whole variable domain, remainder taken from reference TRBV28 and TRBJ1-6, is DVKVTQSSRYLVKRTGEKVFLECVQDMDHENMFWYRQDPGLGLRLIYFSYDVKMKEKGDIPEGYSVSREKKERFSLILESASTNQTSMYLCATKAFHNSSLHFGNGTRLTVT.

The CDR3 sequence is CASRETGPANTGELFF. CDR3 nucleotides: TGTGCCAGCAGGGAGACGGGGCCCGCGAACACCGGGGAGCTGTTTTTT. The chain recombines TRBV28 with TRBJ2-2; possibly TRBD1 or TRBD2 for D (5 bases each). This CDR3 spans 16 amino acids. Per germline, CDR1 MDHEN and CDR2 SYDVKM. V dropped 6 bases and J dropped 0 bases, with 14 bases sitting between them.

The chain links TRBV27 to TRBJ2-7; TRBD2 might be the D (6 bases). This CDR3 spans 13 amino acids. The ends were cut back, 11 bases at V and 2 bases at J, with 16 bases in the middle. Germline CDR1 reads MNHEY; CDR2 reads SMNVEV (reference sequence). The CDR3 spells CAYRGDSAYEQYF. CDR3 nucleotide sequence: TGTGCCTACCGCGGGGACTCTGCCTACGAGCAGTACTTC.

The rearrangement joins TRBV24-1 to TRBJ2-1; 10 bases match TRBD2. After removal of 2 bases from V and 6 bases from J, the junction contained 9 bases not matched to a gene. The CDR3 loop spans 17 amino acids. Germline values: CDR1 KGHDR, CDR2 SFDVKD. CDR3 nucleotide sequence: TGTGCCACCAGTGATTCGACGGCTAGCGGGAGTAGCAATGAGCAGTTCTTC. This gives the protein CATSDSTASGSSNEQFF.

A few counts support this clonotype. This chain connects TRBV28 to TRBJ2-7; D remains ambiguous. The germline CDR1 and CDR2 sequences are MDHEN and SYDVKM. The CDR3 runs to 13 residues. The V and J ends lost 8 bases and 1 base respectively, with 12 bases between them. CDR3 residues: CASDGGLSYEQYF. Written as DNA, the CDR3 is TGTGCCAGCGATGGCGGCTTGTCCTACGAGCAGTACTTC.

The rearrangement joins TRBV9 to TRBJ1-2; D call uncertain. Germline V lookup: CDR1 SGDLS, CDR2 YYNGEE. V was cut by 0 bases and J by 7 bases, with 10 bases left in between. The CDR3 totals 13 residues. The CDR3 region has the DNA TGTGCCAGCAGCGTAGCTACGGGCACTGGCTACACCTTC. Its protein product is CASSVATGTGYTF.

This clonotype has a handful of counts. The chain recombines TRBV7-2 with TRBJ2-7; D uncertain. CDR1 is SGHTA and CDR2 is FQGNSA in the germline V gene. The CDR3 runs 11 residues. V lost 1 base and J 4 bases, leaving 2 bases between the germline ends. The CDR3 loop reads CASSLVYEQYF. The CDR3 bases are TGTGCCAGCAGCTTAGTTTACGAGCAGTACTTC. The full variable domain, rest sourced from reference TRBV7-2 and TRBJ2-7, is GAGVSQSPSNKVTEKGKDVELRCDPISGHTALYWYRQSLGQGLEFLIYFQGNSAPDKSGLPSDRFSAERTGGSVSTLTIQRTQQEDSAVYLCASSLVYEQYFGPGTRLTVT.

The chain carries TRBV5-6 and TRBJ2-1; TRBD2 aligns across 8 bases. CDR3 length equals 17 residues. Germline V gene lookup returns CDR1 SGHDT and CDR2 YYEEEE. With V trimmed by 3 bases and J by 8 bases, 16 bases remained unmatched. CDR3 amino acids: CASSSLVRAGGLDEQFF. CDR3 DNA: TGTGCCAGCAGCTCCCTCGTAAGGGCGGGAGGTCTCGATGAGCAGTTCTTC.

The gene calls are TRBV20-1 and TRBJ2-7; unclear D gene. Germline V gives CDR1 DFQATT, CDR2 SNEGSKA (reference sequence). V gave up 5 bases and J gave up 5 bases, with 13 bases separating them. This CDR3 spans 12 amino acids. The CDR3 DNA follows: TGCAGTGCTCGGGCCCCCACGGACGAGCAGTACTTC. Its protein product is CSARAPTDEQYF.

Only a few counts were recorded for this clonotype. This chain links TRBV5-1 with TRBJ1-5; D gene ambiguous. Trimming pared 0 bases from V and 3 bases from J, leaving 7 bases between. Per germline, CDR1 SGHRS and CDR2 YFSETQ. The CDR3 is made up of 14 amino acids. This chain's CDR3 is CASSLGDANQPQHF. For the CDR3, the DNA is TGCGCCAGCAGCTTGGGGGATGCCAATCAGCCCCAGCATTTT.

This clonotype was detected only a few times. The V call is TRBV7-2, the J call TRBJ1-5; the match to TRBD1 covers 9 bases. V shed 1 base and J 2 bases; nucleotides not matched to a gene: 0. CDR1 SGHTA and CDR2 FQGNSA come from the germline V gene. This CDR3 has 15 amino acids. The chain's CDR3 is CASSLDRGRNQPQHF. The CDR3, as DNA: TGTGCCAGCAGCTTAGACAGGGGGCGCAATCAGCCCCAGCATTTT.